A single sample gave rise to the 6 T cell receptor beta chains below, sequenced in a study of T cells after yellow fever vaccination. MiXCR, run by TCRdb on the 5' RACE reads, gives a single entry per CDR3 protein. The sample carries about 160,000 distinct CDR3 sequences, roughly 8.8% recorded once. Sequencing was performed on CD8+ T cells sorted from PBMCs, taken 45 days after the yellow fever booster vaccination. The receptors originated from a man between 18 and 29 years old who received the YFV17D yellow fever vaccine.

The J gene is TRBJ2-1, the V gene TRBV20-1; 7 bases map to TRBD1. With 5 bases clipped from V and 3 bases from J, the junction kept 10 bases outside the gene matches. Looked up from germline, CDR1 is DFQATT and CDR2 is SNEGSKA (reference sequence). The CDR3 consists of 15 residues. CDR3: CSAPGKAGGYNEQFF. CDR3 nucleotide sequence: TGCAGTGCTCCAGGGAAGGCAGGGGGCTACAATGAGCAGTTCTTC.

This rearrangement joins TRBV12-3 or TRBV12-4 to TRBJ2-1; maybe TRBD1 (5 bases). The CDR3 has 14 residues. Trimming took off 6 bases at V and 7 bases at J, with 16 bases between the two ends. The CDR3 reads CASSGQPPGNEQFF. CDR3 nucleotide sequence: TGTGCCAGCAGCGGACAACCCCCTGGGAATGAGCAGTTCTTC.

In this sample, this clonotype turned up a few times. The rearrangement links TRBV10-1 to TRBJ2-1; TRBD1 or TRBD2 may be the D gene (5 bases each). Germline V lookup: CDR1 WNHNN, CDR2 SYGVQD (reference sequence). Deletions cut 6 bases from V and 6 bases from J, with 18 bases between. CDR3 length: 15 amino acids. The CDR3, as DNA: TGCGCCAGCAGCGAGGGGTGGACGGGGAGCAATGAGCAGTTCTTC. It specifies CASSEGWTGSNEQFF.

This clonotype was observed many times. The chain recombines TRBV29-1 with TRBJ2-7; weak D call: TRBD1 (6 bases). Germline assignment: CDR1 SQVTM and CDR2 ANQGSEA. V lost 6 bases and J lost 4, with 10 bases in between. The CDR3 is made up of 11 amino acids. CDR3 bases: TGCAGCGTCGGGGACACTTACGAGCAGTACTTC. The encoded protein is CSVGDTYEQYF.

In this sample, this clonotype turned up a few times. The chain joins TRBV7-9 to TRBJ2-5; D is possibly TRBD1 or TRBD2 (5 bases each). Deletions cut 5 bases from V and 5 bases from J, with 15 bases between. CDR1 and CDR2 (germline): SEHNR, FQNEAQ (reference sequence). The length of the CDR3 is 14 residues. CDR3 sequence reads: CASSPRESWETQYF. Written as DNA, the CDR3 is TGTGCCAGCAGCCCCAGGGAGAGTTGGGAGACCCAGTACTTC.

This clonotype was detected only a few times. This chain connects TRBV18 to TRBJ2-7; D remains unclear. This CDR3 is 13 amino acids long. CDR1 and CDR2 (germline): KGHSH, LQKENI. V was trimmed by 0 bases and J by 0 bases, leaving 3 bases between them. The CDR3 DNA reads TGTGCCAGCTCACCACCGGACTCCTACGAGCAGTACGTC. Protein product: CASSPPDSYEQYV.